The 17 T cell receptor beta chains listed next were all sequenced from one sample in a study of blood T cell repertoires in COVID-19. Here immunoSEQ multiplex PCR was the method, and the copy in TCRdb shows in-frame clones only, minus some. This table has more than 300,000 clones, approximately 90% appearing once. Sequencing used PBMCs or T cells enriched from blood (not recorded which). Source of these receptors: a young woman who had recovered from COVID-19.

A word on this clone: Different DNA sequences within this sample yield the same CDR3. This chain connects TRBV9 to TRBJ2-5; 7 nucleotides agree with TRBD1. The CDR3 spans 14 residues. Per the germline V gene, CDR1 is SGDLS and CDR2 is YYNGEE. Losses at the gene ends were 4 bases for V and 2 bases for J; bases not matched to a gene: 5. CDR3 in amino acids: CASSPGGRQETQYF. For the CDR3, the DNA is TGTGCCAGCAGCCCAGGGGGTAGACAAGAGACCCAGTACTTC.

This sequence joins TRBV14 and TRBJ1-2; D gene uncertain. CDR1 and CDR2 (germline): SGHDN, FVKESK. V lost 4 bases and J 3 bases, leaving 9 bases between the germline ends. CDR3 size: 13 residues. The DNA for the CDR3 is TGTGCCAGCAGCCCCTACAGAGACTATGGCTACACCTTC. The encoded protein is CASSPYRDYGYTF. The variable domain in full, with the rest retrieved from reference TRBV14 and TRBJ1-2, is EAGVTQFPSHSVIEKGQTVTLRCDPISGHDNLYWYRRVMGKEIKFLLHFVKESKQDESGMPNNRFLAERTGGTYSTLKVQPAELEDSGVYFCASSPYRDYGYTFGSGTRLTVV.

A remark on this clone: Other nucleotide sequences from this sample produce the same CDR3. J is TRBJ1-6 and V is TRBV7-3; 7 bases line up with TRBD1. Germline V CDR1 and CDR2: SGHTA, FQGTGA. V was clipped by 3 bases and J by 7 bases; unmatched bases: 0. The CDR3 covers 13 residues. CDR3 amino acids: CASSLTGNSPLHF. In nucleotides, the CDR3 is TGTGCCAGCAGCTTGACAGGGAATTCACCCCTCCACTTT.

The genes are TRBV2 and TRBJ1-5; D gene uncertain. The CDR3 is 13 amino acids. CDR1 SNHLY and CDR2 FYNNEI come from the germline V gene. Trimming shortened V by 2 bases and J by 5 bases, and 7 bases separated the two germline ends. DNA for the CDR3: TGTGCCAGCAGTGAACACAGATATCAGCCCCAGCATTTT. It encodes CASSEHRYQPQHF.

The V call is TRBV4-2, the J call TRBJ2-3; 8 bases are shared with TRBD1. V lost 0 bases, J lost 4 bases, and 3 bases stayed unmatched. The CDR3 covers 15 residues. Per germline, CDR1 LGHNA and CDR2 YNFKEQ. CDR3 loop: CASSQDRTGSDTQYF. CDR3 coding DNA: TGTGCCAGCAGCCAAGACCGGACAGGGTCAGATACGCAGTATTTT.

This sequence joins TRBV4-2 and TRBJ2-7, with D possibly matching TRBD2 (5 bases). V lost 3 bases to trimming and J lost 3 bases, with 9 bases between them. Germline V lookup: CDR1 LGHNA, CDR2 YNFKEQ. This CDR3 is 13 amino acids long. CDR3 nucleotide sequence: TGTGCCAGCAGCCACGGGGTGGACTACGAGCAGTACTTC. Amino acids: CASSHGVDYEQYF.

The chain combines TRBV9 with TRBJ2-1; 7 nucleotides agree with TRBD2. Germline assignment: CDR1 SGDLS and CDR2 YYNGEE. This CDR3 has 14 amino acids. V was clipped by 1 base and J by 6 bases; unmatched bases: 4. The CDR3 loop is CASSVSGDLNEQFF. Written as DNA, the CDR3 is TGTGCCAGCAGCGTAAGCGGGGACCTCAATGAGCAGTTCTTC.

The gene calls are TRBV10-2 and TRBJ2-2; 7 bases are a match to TRBD1. The CDR3 totals 16 residues. After removal of 3 bases from V and 3 bases from J, the junction contained 7 bases not matched to a gene. Germline assignment: CDR1 WSHSY and CDR2 SAAADI. CDR3 nucleotide sequence: TGCGCCAGCAGTGACCCCGGGACAGTCTACACCGGGGAGCTGTTTTTT. Residues: CASSDPGTVYTGELFF.

This chain uses TRBV27 with TRBJ2-3, with no clear D. Trimming stripped 7 bases from V and 5 bases from J, with 10 bases between. Germline values: CDR1 MNHEY, CDR2 SMNVEV (reference sequence). CDR3 length equals 12 residues. The CDR3 coding sequence is TGTGCCAGCACTACTCCCGGAGATACGCAGTATTTT. Protein product: CASTTPGDTQYF.

The gene calls are TRBV5-1 and TRBJ2-5, with 10 bases identical to TRBD2. The junction had 7 bases not matched to a gene; V was cut back by 4 bases and J by 1 base. The CDR3 spans 16 residues. CDR1 and CDR2 (germline): SGHRS, YFSETQ. CDR3 in amino acids: CASSPGVAGGQETQYF. The CDR3, as DNA: TGCGCCAGCAGCCCGGGGGTAGCGGGGGGCCAAGAGACCCAGTACTTC.

J is TRBJ1-3 and V is TRBV29-1; D remains unclear. CDR3 size: 14 residues. The ends were cut back, 4 bases at V and 0 bases at J, with 10 bases in the middle. Germline V gives CDR1 SQVTM, CDR2 ANQGSEA. The CDR3 protein is CSVAAGLSGNTIYF. CDR3 DNA: TGCAGCGTTGCGGCCGGACTCTCTGGAAACACCATATATTTT. Full variable domain (missing parts from reference TRBV29-1 and TRBJ1-3): SAVISQKPSRDICQRGTSLTIQCQVDSQVTMMFWYRQQPGQSLTLIATANQGSEATYESGFVIDKFPISRPNLTFSTLTVSNMSPEDSSIYLCSVAAGLSGNTIYFGEGSWLTVV.

V gene TRBV27 combines with J gene TRBJ1-2, with a possible D match to TRBD1 (6 bases). Looked up from germline, CDR1 is MNHEY and CDR2 is SMNVEV (reference sequence). V lost 3 bases and J lost 6, with 14 bases in between. The CDR3 extends over 14 amino acids. The CDR3 coding sequence is TGTGCCAGCAGTTTTTCTGGGACAACGAATGGCTACACCTTC. Its translation is CASSFSGTTNGYTF.

V is TRBV3-1 (or the pseudogene TRBV3-2) and J is TRBJ1-1, with no clear D. The CDR3 has 17 amino acids. Trimming pared 1 base from V and 5 bases from J, leaving 20 bases between. The germline V gene has CDR1 LGHDT and CDR2 YNNKEL (reference sequence). CDR3 amino acids: CASSQVGWLPPGTEAFF. In DNA form, the CDR3 reads TGTGCCAGCAGCCAAGTTGGATGGTTACCGCCGGGTACTGAAGCTTTCTTT.

V usage is TRBV3-1 (or the pseudogene TRBV3-2) and J usage is TRBJ1-4; the D gene is possibly TRBD1 (6 bases). Germline V gene data show CDR1 as LGHDT and CDR2 as YNNKEL (reference sequence). The CDR3 has 15 amino acids. V lost 2 bases and J 7 bases, leaving 14 bases between the germline ends. CDR3 DNA sequence: TGTGCCAGCAGCCAATACGGGGGGCTCGGTGAAAAACTGTTTTTT. As protein: CASSQYGGLGEKLFF.

This rearrangement joins TRBV5-6 to TRBJ1-1, with D perhaps TRBD1 (6 bases). Trimming left V 4 bases short and J 3 bases short, with 13 bases between. Germline-derived CDR1 and CDR2 are SGHDT and YYEEEE. The CDR3 covers 14 residues. In DNA form, the CDR3 reads TGTGCCAGCAGCCGGCAGGGGATCGACACTGAAGCTTTCTTT. Its protein product is CASSRQGIDTEAFF. Complete variable domain (other parts from reference TRBV5-6 and TRBJ1-1): DAGVTQSPTHLIKTRGQQVTLRCSPKSGHDTVSWYQQALGQGPQFIFQYYEEEERQRGNFPDRFSGHQFPNYSSELNVNALLLGDSALYLCASSRQGIDTEAFFGQGTRLTVV.

This clone has just a few counts. J is TRBJ1-5 and V is TRBV5-1, with D perhaps TRBD1 (5 bases). V gave up 3 bases and J gave up 2 bases, with 9 bases separating them. Looked up from germline, CDR1 is SGHRS and CDR2 is YFSETQ. The CDR3 consists of 14 residues. The CDR3 reads CASSSGDGNQPQHF. In DNA form, the CDR3 reads TGCGCCAGCAGCTCGGGGGACGGCAATCAGCCCCAGCATTTT.

The chain combines TRBV18 with TRBJ2-3, with D possibly TRBD2 on 5 matching bases. Germline V gives CDR1 KGHSH, CDR2 LQKENI. V was cut by 2 bases and J by 2 bases, with 11 bases left in between. This CDR3 spans 15 amino acids. CDR3 DNA: TGTGCCAGCTCACCATGGAGCGGCCCCACAGATACGCAGTATTTT. Translation gives CASSPWSGPTDTQYF.